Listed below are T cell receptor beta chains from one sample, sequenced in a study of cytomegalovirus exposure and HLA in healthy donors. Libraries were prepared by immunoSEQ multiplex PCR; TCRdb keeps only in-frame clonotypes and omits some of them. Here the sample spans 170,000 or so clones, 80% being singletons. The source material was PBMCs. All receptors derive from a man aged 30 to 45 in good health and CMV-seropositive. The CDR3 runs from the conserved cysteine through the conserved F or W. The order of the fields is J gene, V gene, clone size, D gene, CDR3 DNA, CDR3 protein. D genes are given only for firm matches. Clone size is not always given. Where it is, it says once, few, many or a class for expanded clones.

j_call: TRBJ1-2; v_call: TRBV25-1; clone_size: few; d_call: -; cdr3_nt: TGTGCCAGCAGTGAATACAGGGGTGATGGCTACACCTTC; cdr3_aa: CASSEYRGDGYTF
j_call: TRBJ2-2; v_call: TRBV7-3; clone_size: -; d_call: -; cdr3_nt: TGTGCCAGCAGCTCTAAACCTAGTGCCCACGGGGAGCTGTTTTTT; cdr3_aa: CASSSKPSAHGELFF
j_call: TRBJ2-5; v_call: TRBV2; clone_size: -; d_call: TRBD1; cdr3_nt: TGTGCCAGCAGTGGGGACAGGGTGTCAGAGACCCAGTACTTC; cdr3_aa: CASSGDRVSETQYF
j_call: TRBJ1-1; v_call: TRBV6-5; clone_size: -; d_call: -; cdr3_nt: TGTGCCAGCAGACGCAGGGAGCGGGGTGAAGCTTTCTTT; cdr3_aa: CASRRRERGEAFF
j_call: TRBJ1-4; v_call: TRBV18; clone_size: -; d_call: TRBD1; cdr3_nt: TGTGCCAGCTCACCGTTGTCGGGGACAGGGGGCCTGGATGATGAAAAACTGTTTTTT; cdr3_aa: CASSPLSGTGGLDDEKLFF
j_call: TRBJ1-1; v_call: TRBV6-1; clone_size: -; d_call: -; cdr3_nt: TGTGCCAGCAGTGACAGGGCGAACACTGAAGCTTTCTTT; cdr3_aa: CASSDRANTEAFF
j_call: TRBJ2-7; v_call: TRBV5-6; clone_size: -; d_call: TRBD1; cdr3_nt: TGTGCCAGCAGCTTCCGGACAGGGACGCAGTACTTC; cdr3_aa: CASSFRTGTQYF
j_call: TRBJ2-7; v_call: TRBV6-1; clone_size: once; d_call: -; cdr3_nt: TGTGCCAGCAGTGAAATGTTAGCGTCGGTCTACGAGCAGTACTTC; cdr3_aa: CASSEMLASVYEQYF
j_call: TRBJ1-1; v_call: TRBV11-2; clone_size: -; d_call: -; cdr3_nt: TGTGCCAGCAGCTTAGATCTAAGGGGCACTGAAGCTTTCTTT; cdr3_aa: CASSLDLRGTEAFF
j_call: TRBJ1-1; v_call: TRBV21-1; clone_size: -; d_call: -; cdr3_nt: TGTGCCAGCAGCCCGAGGACTGAAGCTTTCTTT; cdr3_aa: CASSPRTEAFF
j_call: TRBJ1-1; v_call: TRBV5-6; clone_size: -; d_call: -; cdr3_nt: TGTGCCAGCAGCTTGGCGGAGGACCTGAACACTGAAGCTTTCTTT; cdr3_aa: CASSLAEDLNTEAFF
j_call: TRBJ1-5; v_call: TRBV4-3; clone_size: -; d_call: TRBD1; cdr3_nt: TGCGCCAGCAGCCAGGCGACAGGGTCCAATCAGCCCCAGCATTTT; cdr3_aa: CASSQATGSNQPQHF
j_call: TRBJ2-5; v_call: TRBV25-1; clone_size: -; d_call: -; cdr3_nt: TGTGCCAGCAGTGATAACAGGGTCCAAGAGACCCAGTACTTC; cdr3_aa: CASSDNRVQETQYF
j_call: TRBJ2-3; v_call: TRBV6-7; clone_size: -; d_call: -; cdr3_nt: TGTGCCAGCAGTTACGCCGGGACACGAATAGCAACAGATACGCAGTATTTT; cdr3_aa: CASSYAGTRIATDTQYF
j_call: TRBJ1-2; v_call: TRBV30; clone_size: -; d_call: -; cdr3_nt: TGTGCCTGGGCCCAGGGGATTAATGGCTACACCTTC; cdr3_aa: CAWAQGINGYTF
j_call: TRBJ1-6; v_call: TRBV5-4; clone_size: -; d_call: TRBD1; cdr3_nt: TGTGCCAGCAGCGCCACCGGGACAGGGATGTCACCCCTCCACTTT; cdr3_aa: CASSATGTGMSPLHF
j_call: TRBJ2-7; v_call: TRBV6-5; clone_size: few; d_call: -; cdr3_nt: TGTGCCAGCAGTGTAACTGGGGCCCCCTACGAGCAGTACTTC; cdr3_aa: CASSVTGAPYEQYF
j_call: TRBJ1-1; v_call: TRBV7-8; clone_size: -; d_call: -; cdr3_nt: TGTGCCAGCAGCTCCCGGGGCCGCGGGGTTATGAACACTGAAGCTTTCTTT; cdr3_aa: CASSSRGRGVMNTEAFF
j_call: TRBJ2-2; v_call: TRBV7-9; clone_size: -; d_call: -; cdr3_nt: TGTGCCAGCAGCTTAGACTTCACCGCCGGGGAGCTGTTTTTT; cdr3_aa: CASSLDFTAGELFF
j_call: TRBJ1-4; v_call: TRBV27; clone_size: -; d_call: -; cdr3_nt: TGTGCCAGCAGTTGGGGGCGACCCAGGGAAAAACTGTTTTTT; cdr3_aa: CASSWGRPREKLFF
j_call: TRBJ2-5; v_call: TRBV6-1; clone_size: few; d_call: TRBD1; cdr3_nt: TGTGCCAGCAGTGAGGGGAGACAGGGACGGGATTACTTC; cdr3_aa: CASSEGRQGRDYF
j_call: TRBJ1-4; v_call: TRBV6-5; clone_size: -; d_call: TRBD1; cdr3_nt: TGTGCCAGCAGTTACTCGACAGGGAGTAATGAAAAACTGTTTTTT; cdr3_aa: CASSYSTGSNEKLFF
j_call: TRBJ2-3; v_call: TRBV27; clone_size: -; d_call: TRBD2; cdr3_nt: TGTGCCAGCAGTAGACTAGCGGGCACAGATACGCAGTATTTT; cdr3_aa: CASSRLAGTDTQYF
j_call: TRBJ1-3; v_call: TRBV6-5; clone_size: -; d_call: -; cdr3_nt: TGTGCCAGCAGTCGTCCGTCGACAGGCGGAAACACCATATATTTT; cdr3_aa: CASSRPSTGGNTIYF
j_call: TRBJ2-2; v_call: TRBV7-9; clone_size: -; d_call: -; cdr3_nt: TGTGCCAGCCATGGAGGGAGCGGTTCGTCGGTAGGGGAGCTGTTTTTT; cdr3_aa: CASHGGSGSSVGELFF
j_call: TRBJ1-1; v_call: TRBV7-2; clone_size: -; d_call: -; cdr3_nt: TGTGCCAGCAGCCTCCAGGTGAGGGCAGAAGCTTTCTTT; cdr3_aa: CASSLQVRAEAFF
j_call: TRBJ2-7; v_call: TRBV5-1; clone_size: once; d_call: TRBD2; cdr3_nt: TGCGCCAGCAGCTTGGGGAGCGGGAGTTCCACCTACGAGCAGTACTTC; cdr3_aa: CASSLGSGSSTYEQYF
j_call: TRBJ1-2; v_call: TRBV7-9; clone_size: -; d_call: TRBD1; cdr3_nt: TGTGCCAGCAGCTCAGACGGGACAGCTAACTATGGCTACACCTTC; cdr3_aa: CASSSDGTANYGYTF
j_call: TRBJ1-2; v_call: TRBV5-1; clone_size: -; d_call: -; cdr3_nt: TGCGCCAGCAGCGTGACAGGAAACTATGGCTACACCTTC; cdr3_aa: CASSVTGNYGYTF